This entry is about one T cell receptor beta chain. Its antigen is currently unknown. This sample stems from a study of blood T cells in healthy people across ages. The CDR3 loop spans 14 amino acids. Germline-derived CDR1 and CDR2 are SGHTA and FQGNSA. V gave up 2 bases and J gave up 4 bases, with 11 bases separating them. Alongside a J-beta primer mix, a sample-barcoded 5' primer served in a second PCR lasting roughly 6 to 11 cycles. Each cDNA was tagged by a template-switch adaptor containing 12 random nucleotides. TCRdb reprocessed the 5' RACE reads via MiXCR and lists one record per CDR3 protein. The profile shows 600,000 or so distinct CDR3 sequences, approximately 30% of them singletons. Findings and limits, study-wide: Older age went with lower TCR beta diversity per million T cells, in a roughly linear way. Diversity was estimated from one million T cells, and these estimates were considered underestimates. In long-lived donors, naive CD4+ cell counts and diversity exceeded those of aged donors.

V and J are TRBV7-2 and TRBJ1-2, with D maybe TRBD1 (6 bases). The clonotype was recovered from a woman of 80 years or more in good health. Source material: blood. Here the CDR3 reads CASSLSGDLYGYTF. CDR3 sequence (DNA): TGTGCCAGCAGCTTATCAGGGGATCTCTATGGCTACACCTTC.